What follows are 7 T cell receptor beta chains derived from one specimen sequenced in a study of tissue T cells after allogeneic stem cell transplantation. Clones were read by immunoSEQ multiplex PCR, and TCRdb kept only the in-frame ones, dropping some. The data show 20,000 to 25,000 clones, 60% to 80% seen once. Input material: blood. These receptors were taken from a female BALB/c mouse in good health. Strain MHC haplotype: H2-d.

Concerning this clone: Each gene name is a mouse one. The read is 1 residue too short to cover the CDR3 end, so that end is filled in from the germline J gene. The V gene is TRBV4, the J gene TRBJ2-7, with 12 nucleotides matching TRBD2. The germline gives CDR1 LGHDT, CDR2 YNNKQL (reference sequence). V gave up 6 bases and J gave up 7 bases; unmatched junction bases: 7. The CDR3 has 14 amino acids. The part of the CDR3 DNA that was read is TGTGCCAGCAGGCAGACTGGGGGGGCGCTCGAACAGTAC. The encoded protein is CASRQTGGALEQY. The full CDR3 protein is CASRQTGGALEQYF.

Notes on this clone: Gene and germline names: mouse. The read ends 1 residue shy of where the CDR3 ends; the end is completed using the germline J gene. The rearrangement links TRBV2 to TRBJ2-1, with 7 bases aligning to TRBD2. The CDR3 consists of 12 residues. The germline V gene has CDR1 LGHNA and CDR2 YSYQKL. The V gene end was trimmed by 0 bases and the J gene end by 10 bases; junction bases not matched to a gene: 0. The covered CDR3 bases are TGTGCCAGCAGCCAAGATGGGGGGGAGCAGTTC. Translated, it gives CASSQDGGEQF. The CDR3 in its entirety is CASSQDGGEQFF.

On this clone itself: Gene names follow the mouse nomenclature. The read ends 1 residue early relative to the CDR3; the germline J gene fills the gap. This sequence joins TRBV13-1 and TRBJ2-5; the D gene is possibly TRBD2 (7 bases). Trimming removed 0 bases at V and 5 bases at J, with 13 bases between. The CDR3 spans 15 residues. The germline V gene has CDR1 NSHNY and CDR2 SYGAGN. CDR3 amino acids: CASSDGRGAADTQYF. The sequenced part of the CDR3 DNA is TGTGCCAGCAGTGATGGAAGGGGGGCGGCAGACACCCAGTAC.

About this clone: Genes and germline are mouse. Coverage ceases 1 residue before the CDR3 finishes, and the germline J gene fills in the end. The rearrangement links TRBV4 to TRBJ2-4; 10 bases align to TRBD2. The CDR3 totals 15 residues. V was clipped by 5 bases and J by 2 bases; unmatched bases: 4. CDR1 is LGHDT and CDR2 is YNNKQL in the germline V gene (reference sequence). CDR3 sequence reads: CASSHWGGNQNTLYF. The sequenced CDR3 bases are TGTGCCAGCAGCCACTGGGGGGGAAATCAAAACACCTTGTAC. Together with reference TRBV4 and TRBJ2-4, the CDR3 gives the full variable domain: ETAVFQTPNYHVTQVGNEVSFNCKQTLGHDTMYWYKQDSKKLLKIMFSYNNKQLIVNETVPRRFSPQSSDKAHLNLRIKSVEPEDSAVYLCASSHWGGNQNTLYFGAGTRLSVL.

Concerning this clone itself: Gene and germline names: mouse. Read data end 1 residue before the CDR3 end; the end is taken from the germline J gene. The J gene is TRBJ1-1, the V gene TRBV13-1, with a weak D call TRBD1 (6 bases). Per the germline V gene, CDR1 is NSHNY and CDR2 is SYGAGN. The germline V and J ends were trimmed by 1 base and 6 bases, with 7 bases remaining between them. The CDR3 has 12 amino acids. CDR3 loop: CASSDTGPEVFF. The CDR3 DNA, read in part, is TGTGCCAGCAGTGATACAGGGCCAGAAGTCTTC.

On this clone itself: The gene names here belong to mouse. The DNA ends 1 residue before the CDR3 does, and the rest of the CDR3 is filled in from the germline J gene. J is TRBJ2-4 and V is TRBV29, with TRBD1 matching over 9 bases. V was pared by 7 bases and J by 5 bases, with 7 bases of the junction left unmatched. CDR1 is MSHET and CDR2 is SYDVDS in the germline V gene. CDR3 length: 14 residues. The CDR3 bases that were read are TGTGCTAGCACCCAGACAGGGGGTGTAAACACCTTGTAC. Its protein product is CASTQTGGVNTLY. The entire CDR3 protein is CASTQTGGVNTLYF.

For this clone: The gene symbols are mouse symbols. The CDR3 is cut off 1 residue early in the read; its end comes from the germline J gene. This rearrangement joins TRBV13-1 to TRBJ2-5, with D possibly being TRBD2 (6 bases). CDR1 is NSHNY and CDR2 is SYGAGN in the germline V gene. Trimming took off 3 bases at V and 2 bases at J, with 10 bases between the two ends. The CDR3 extends over 14 amino acids. The CDR3 reads CASSVSGAQDTQYF. CDR3 DNA, as far as it was read: TGTGCCAGCAGTGTCTCTGGGGCCCAAGACACCCAGTAC.